The 20 T cell receptor beta chains presented below share a single source sample, sequenced in a study of blood T cell repertoires in COVID-19. Libraries were prepared by immunoSEQ multiplex PCR; TCRdb keeps only in-frame clonotypes and omits some of them. Of just under 150,000 clones listed, approximately 84% are singletons. The sequenced material came from peripheral blood. These receptors were collected from a human donor in a cohort sampled during active COVID-19.

The chain joins TRBV5-4 to TRBJ2-5, with D tentatively TRBD1 (7 bases). V dropped 4 bases and J dropped 3 bases, with 13 bases sitting between them. Per germline, CDR1 SGHNT and CDR2 YYREEE (reference sequence). The CDR3 is made up of 14 amino acids. The CDR3 region is CASSAGQTKETQYF. In nucleotides, the CDR3 is TGTGCCAGCAGCGCGGGACAGACCAAAGAGACCCAGTACTTC. Full variable domain (rest looked up from reference TRBV5-4 and TRBJ2-5): ETGVTQSPTHLIKTRGQQVTLRCSSQSGHNTVSWYQQALGQGPQFIFQYYREEENGRGNFPPRFSGLQFPNYSSELNVNALELDDSALYLCASSAGQTKETQYFGPGTRLLVL.

The sample holds a few counts of this clone. This chain joins TRBV4-2 and TRBJ2-2, with 12 bases that match TRBD2. The junction had 21 bases not matched to a gene; V was cut back by 4 bases and J by 6 bases. CDR1 is LGHNA and CDR2 is YNFKEQ in the germline V gene. There are 21 residues in the CDR3. The CDR3, as DNA: TGTGCCAGCAGCCCAGGCAGGGGGAAAAGGACTAGCGGGACGTCGGCCGGGGAGCTGTTTTTT. This sequence encodes CASSPGRGKRTSGTSAGELFF.

The V call is TRBV19, the J call TRBJ2-3, with D possibly matching TRBD1 (6 bases). V lost 4 bases and J lost 5, with 19 bases in between. Germline values: CDR1 LNHDA, CDR2 SQIVND (reference sequence). CDR3 length: 16 amino acids. The CDR3, as DNA: TGTGCCAGTAGTACCCACAGGGTCCTGGGGCGAGATACGCAGTATTTT. It yields the protein CASSTHRVLGRDTQYF.

The chain couples TRBV27 to TRBJ1-5; D ambiguous. Germline values: CDR1 MNHEY, CDR2 SMNVEV (reference sequence). The CDR3 spans 15 residues. The V gene lost 3 bases and the J gene lost 0 bases, with 9 bases spanning the gap. The chain's CDR3 is CASSFAINSNQPQHF. As DNA, the CDR3 is TGTGCCAGCAGTTTTGCGATAAATAGCAATCAGCCCCAGCATTTT.

This chain links TRBV10-3 with TRBJ2-1; 10 nucleotides agree with TRBD2. The CDR3 is 14 residues long. Per germline, CDR1 ENHRY and CDR2 SYGVKD. The V and J ends lost 5 bases and 7 bases, in that order; junction bases with no gene match: 5. DNA of the CDR3: TGTGCCATCAGTCCTAGCGGGGGCCTTAATGAGCAGTTCTTC. Protein product: CAISPSGGLNEQFF.

This chain connects TRBV28 to TRBJ1-1, with 7 bases lining up with TRBD1. The CDR3 is 14 amino acids. The J segment lost 5 bases and the V segment lost 8 bases, leaving 11 bases of the junction unmatched. Germline V gene sequence: CDR1 MDHEN, CDR2 SYDVKM. CDR3 sequence: CASVQGVGATEAFF. Written as DNA, the CDR3 is TGTGCCAGCGTTCAGGGGGTCGGGGCGACTGAAGCTTTCTTT.

The rearrangement uses TRBV2 and TRBJ1-5, with TRBD1 matching 10 bases. Germline trimming cut 6 bases from V and 5 bases from J; bases unmatched to any gene: 13. The CDR3 extends over 17 amino acids. Germline V gene data show CDR1 as SNHLY and CDR2 as FYNNEI. CDR3 amino acids: CASSATPGTGDDQPQHF. CDR3 DNA: TGTGCCAGCAGCGCTACCCCCGGGACAGGGGACGATCAGCCCCAGCATTTT.

The V gene is TRBV6-1, the J gene TRBJ2-4; D remains unclear. From germline, CDR1 is MNHNS and CDR2 SASEGT. CDR3 length: 11 residues. Trimming cost V 3 bases and J 9 bases, with 6 bases left between them. CDR3 nucleotide sequence: TGTGCCAGCAGTGAGTCAGGCATTCAGTACTTC. It translates to CASSESGIQYF.

The chain is built from TRBV5-1 and TRBJ1-2; no clear D gene. Germline CDR1 and CDR2: SGHRS and YFSETQ. The CDR3 runs to 15 residues. V lost 0 bases and J lost 6, with 15 bases in between. The CDR3 DNA is TGCGCCAGCAGCTTGGATTCCCGGGCCGGGGATGGCTACACCTTC. Translated, it gives CASSLDSRAGDGYTF.

The chain carries TRBV4-1 and TRBJ2-1, with 9 bases identical to TRBD1. This CDR3 region has 17 residues. CDR1 is MGHRA, CDR2 YSYEKL, per germline. J lost 8 bases, V lost 1 base, and 12 bases had no gene match. In DNA form, the CDR3 reads TGCGCCAGCAGCCAAGTCCGGACCGGGACAGGGACTGATGAGCAGTTCTTC. It translates to CASSQVRTGTGTDEQFF.

The chain couples TRBV5-5 to TRBJ1-5, with TRBD1 matching 7 bases. V lost 1 base and J lost 6; bases outside the gene matches: 4. CDR1 SGHKS and CDR2 YYEKEE come from the germline V gene (reference sequence). CDR3 length: 14 residues. CDR3: CASSLQGGRQPQHF. In nucleotides, the CDR3 is TGTGCCAGCAGCTTGCAGGGGGGACGTCAGCCCCAGCATTTT.

This chain connects TRBV6-4 to TRBJ1-1; no clear D gene. Germline CDR1 reads MRHNA; CDR2 reads SNTAGT. The CDR3 contains 15 residues. Trimming took off 0 bases at V and 1 base at J, with 9 bases between the two ends. The CDR3 region is CASSDSSAGNTEAFF. The CDR3 DNA follows: TGTGCCAGCAGTGACTCGAGTGCGGGGAACACTGAAGCTTTCTTT.

CDR3: CASSSNLGLAGTTDTQYF. The CDR3 DNA reads as TGTGCCAGCAGCTCAAACCTAGGACTAGCGGGGACCACAGATACGCAGTATTTT. This chain connects TRBV7-9 to TRBJ2-3; 12 positions agree with TRBD2. The CDR3 length is 18 residues. J gave up 2 bases and V 4 bases, and 10 bases lay outside the gene matches. CDR1 and CDR2 (germline): SEHNR, FQNEAQ (reference sequence).

This chain uses TRBV20-1 with TRBJ2-1; 9 positions agree with TRBD1. V lost 3 bases to trimming and J lost 13 bases; unmatched junction nucleotides: 4. The length of the CDR3 is 11 residues. CDR1 DFQATT and CDR2 SNEGSKA come from the germline V gene (reference sequence). As DNA, the CDR3 is TGCAGTGCTAGCCGGGACAGGGAACAGTTCTTC. It is translated as CSASRDREQFF.

This chain uses TRBV6-1 with TRBJ2-7; 12 bases agree with TRBD2. CDR1 MNHNS and CDR2 SASEGT come from the germline V gene. The CDR3 length is 16 residues. V lost 2 bases to trimming and J lost 4 bases; unmatched junction nucleotides: 6. The CDR3: CASSETLLAGGYEQYF. As DNA, the CDR3 is TGTGCCAGCAGTGAAACCTTACTAGCGGGGGGATACGAGCAGTACTTC.

V gene TRBV9 combines with J gene TRBJ2-5; maybe TRBD2 (6 bases). Trimming removed 2 bases from V and 0 bases from J, with 17 bases in between. The germline V gene encodes CDR1 SGDLS and CDR2 YYNGEE. The CDR3 is 17 residues long. For the CDR3, the DNA is TGTGCCAGCAGCGTCGCGGGGCAGGGCTGGTACCAAGAGACCCAGTACTTC. Its translation: CASSVAGQGWYQETQYF. The entire variable domain, with the rest obtained from reference TRBV9 and TRBJ2-5, is as follows: DSGVTQTPKHLITATGQRVTLRCSPRSGDLSVYWYQQSLDQGLQFLIQYYNGEERAKGNILERFSAQQFPDLHSELNLSSLELGDSALYFCASSVAGQGWYQETQYFGPGTRLLVL.

The chain has TRBV27 and TRBJ2-3; 11 nucleotides agree with TRBD2. CDR1 MNHEY and CDR2 SMNVEV come from the germline V gene (reference sequence). V was pared by 6 bases and J by 4 bases, with 3 bases of the junction left unmatched. The CDR3 is 14 amino acids. The CDR3 protein is CASRFSGGADTQYF. CDR3 coding DNA: TGTGCCAGCAGGTTTAGCGGGGGGGCAGATACGCAGTATTTT.

Turning to this clone: Relative to the germline gene, one junction end is altered; a read error may explain this. The chain joins TRBV7-7 to TRBJ2-7; 7 positions match TRBD1. CDR1 and CDR2 from the germline V gene are SSHAT and FNYEAQ (reference sequence). The CDR3 contains 15 residues. CDR3 coding DNA: TGTGCTAGCAGCCCCCTACAGGGGAGTGGGTACGAGCAGTACTTC. It yields the protein CASSPLQGSGYEQYF.

The rearrangement uses TRBV12-3 or TRBV12-4 and TRBJ2-3; no clear D. Between the trimmed V and J ends, which lost 4 bases and 4 bases, there was a span of 3 bases. The CDR3 loop spans 11 amino acids. For the CDR3, the DNA is TGTGCCAGCAGTTCGGCAGATACGCAGTATTTT. Protein: CASSSADTQYF.

The chain uses TRBV3-1 (or the pseudogene TRBV3-2) and TRBJ2-1, with 7 bases aligning to TRBD2. V trimming: 0 bases; J trimming: 0 bases; junction bases outside the gene matches: 8. The CDR3 totals 18 residues. Germline V gives CDR1 LGHDT, CDR2 YNNKEL (reference sequence). This CDR3 reads CASSQEAGQFLSYNEQFF. The CDR3 bases are TGTGCCAGCAGCCAAGAAGCGGGGCAGTTCCTCTCCTACAATGAGCAGTTCTTC.